The source of this T cell receptor (beta chain) is a study of blood T cell repertoires in COVID-19. Background on the study: Acute and convalescent COVID-19 specimens originated in the United States, Italy and Spain. T cells, B-cell-depleted T cells, or PBMCs supplied cDNA or gDNA.

V lost 9 bases and J lost 2; bases outside the gene matches: 3. This CDR3 comprises 13 residues. In the original analysis: Reference gene primers were amplified, and this amplification served to estimate nucleated cell counts. Sequencing used immunoSEQ multiplex PCR; TCRdb keeps in-frame clones, though not all of them. Clone size and V and J calls were adopted from that table, with D and trimming inferred from the DNA. In the table there are more than 30,000 clones, more than 70% of which are singletons. The specimen sequenced was peripheral blood. This TCR was recovered from a man in his sixties with active COVID-19. The chain is built from TRBV12-3 or TRBV12-4 and TRBJ2-2, with TRBD2 matching over 7 bases. Here the CDR3 reads CASSGLNTGELFF. CDR3 DNA: TGTGCCAGTAGCGGGCTTAACACCGGGGAGCTGTTTTTT.